This T cell receptor (beta chain) was obtained from a study of glioma-infiltrating T cells after dendritic cell vaccination. For the study at large: At biweekly intervals, patients got three intradermal dendritic cell vaccine injections. Study-level points and caveats: Complete blood and tumor specimen sets were limited to few patients.

The immunoSEQ assay amplified TCRB CDR3 from up to roughly 2 ug DNA. Amplification used 60 V beta primers and 13 J beta primers. Profiled with immunoSEQ multiplex PCR; TCRdb holds only in-frame clones, not every one. The profile shows 50,000 to 55,000 clones, 89% of them singletons. The time point: after dendritic cell vaccination, including at tumor progression/relapse. Remarks on this clone: Antigen unknown. At one of its ends the junction is not consistent with the germline gene, which may arise from a read error.

There are 13 residues in the CDR3. Germline V gene sequence: CDR1 SSHAT, CDR2 FNYEAQ (reference sequence). The material was blood, obtained after dendritic cell vaccination. This receptor was obtained from a human donor with glioblastoma. The chain combines TRBV7-7 with TRBJ2-7; 7 nucleotides align to TRBD1. The CDR3 sequence is CASSPGGYYEQYF. The CDR3 DNA is TGTGCTAGCAGCCCAGGGGGATACTACGAGCAGTACTTC. Based on the CDR3 plus reference TRBV7-7 and TRBJ2-7, the full variable domain is GAGVSQSPRYKVTKRGQDVTLRCDPISSHATLYWYQQALGQGPEFLTYFNYEAQPDKSGLPSDRFSAERPEGSISTLTIQRTEQRDSAMYRCASSPGGYYEQYFGPGTRLTVT.